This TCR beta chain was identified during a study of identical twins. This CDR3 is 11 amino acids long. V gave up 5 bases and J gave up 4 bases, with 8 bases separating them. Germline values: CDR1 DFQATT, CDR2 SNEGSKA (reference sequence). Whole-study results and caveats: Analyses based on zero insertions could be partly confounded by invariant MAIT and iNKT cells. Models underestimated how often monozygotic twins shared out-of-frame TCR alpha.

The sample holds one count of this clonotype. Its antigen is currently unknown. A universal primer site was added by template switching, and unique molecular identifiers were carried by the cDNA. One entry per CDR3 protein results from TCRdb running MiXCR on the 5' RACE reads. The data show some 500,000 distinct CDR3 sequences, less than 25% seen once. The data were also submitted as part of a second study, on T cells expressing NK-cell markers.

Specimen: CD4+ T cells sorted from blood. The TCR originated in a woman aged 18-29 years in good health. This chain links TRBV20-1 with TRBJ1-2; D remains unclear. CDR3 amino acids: CSAATGYGYTF. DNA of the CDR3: TGCAGTGCTGCTACGGGCTATGGCTACACCTTC.